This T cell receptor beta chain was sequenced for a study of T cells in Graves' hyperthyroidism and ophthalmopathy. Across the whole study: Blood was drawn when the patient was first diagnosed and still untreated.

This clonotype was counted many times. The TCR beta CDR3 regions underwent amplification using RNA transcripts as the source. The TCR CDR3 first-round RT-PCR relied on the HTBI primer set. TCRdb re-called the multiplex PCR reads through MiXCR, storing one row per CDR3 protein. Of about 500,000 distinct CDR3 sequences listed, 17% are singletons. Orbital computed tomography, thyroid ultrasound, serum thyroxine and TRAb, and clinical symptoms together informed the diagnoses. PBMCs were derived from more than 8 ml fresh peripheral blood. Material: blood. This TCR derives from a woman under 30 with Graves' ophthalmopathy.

Here the CDR3 reads CASSLAYVRPNYGYTF. For the CDR3, the DNA is TGTGCCAGCAGCTTAGCCTACGTGCGTCCTAACTATGGCTACACCTTC. The V call is TRBV7-2, the J call TRBJ1-2, with D hard to call. The CDR3 consists of 16 residues. Trimming removed 0 bases from V and 0 bases from J, with 11 bases in between. CDR1 SGHTA and CDR2 FQGNSA come from the germline V gene.